These 31 T cell receptor beta chains were sequenced from one sample in a study of identical twins. TCRdb called the 5' RACE reads again in MiXCR, with one record for every CDR3 protein. This table holds under 1 million distinct CDR3 sequences, about 12% found once. This sample was shared with a second study, whose subject was yellow fever vaccine responses in identical twins.

Source material: PBMCs. Receptors originate from a woman under 30 in good health.

This clonotype was counted a few times. The chain employs TRBV7-3 and TRBJ2-1; 13 bases map to TRBD2. With V trimmed by 0 bases and J by 0 bases, 14 bases remained unmatched. The CDR3 runs to 22 residues. CDR1 and CDR2 (germline): SGHTA, FQGTGA. CDR3 bases: TGTGCCAGCAGCTTAACCCCCCCCGGGACTAGCGGGATATGGCTCTCCTACAATGAGCAGTTCTTC. Its translation: CASSLTPPGTSGIWLSYNEQFF. The variable domain in full, completed from reference TRBV7-3 and TRBJ2-1, reads GAGVSQTPSNKVTEKGKYVELRCDPISGHTALYWYRQSLGQGPEFLIYFQGTGAADDSGLPNDRFFAVRPEGSVSTLKIQRTERGDSAVYLCASSLTPPGTSGIWLSYNEQFFGPGTRLTVL.

This clonotype turned up a few times. The chain employs TRBV12-3 or TRBV12-4 and TRBJ2-1, with D possibly matching TRBD2 (5 bases). Trimming cost V 2 bases and J 10 bases, with 9 bases left between them. The CDR3 consists of 12 residues. CDR3 region: CASSLREREQFF. The CDR3 DNA is TGTGCCAGCAGTTTAAGGGAGCGGGAGCAGTTCTTC.

There are a few counts of this clonotype. This chain joins TRBV6-1 and TRBJ1-2; 9 bases are a match to TRBD1. The germline CDR1 and CDR2 sequences are MNHNS and SASEGT. The V and J ends lost 5 bases and 3 bases, in that order; junction bases with no gene match: 10. CDR3 length: 16 residues. This chain's CDR3 is CASSQTQGARHYGYTF. Written as DNA, the CDR3 is TGTGCCAGCAGTCAAACACAGGGGGCGCGTCACTATGGCTACACCTTC.

The rearrangement links TRBV5-1 to TRBJ2-7, with D unresolved. This CDR3 spans 14 amino acids. Trimming took 1 base from V and 0 from J, leaving 8 bases between them. Germline-derived CDR1 and CDR2 are SGHRS and YFSETQ. The CDR3 DNA reads TGCGCCAGCAGCTTGAGCGCGAGCTCCTACGAGCAGTACTTC. Its translation is CASSLSASSYEQYF.

V is TRBV18 and J is TRBJ1-5, with 8 bases lining up with TRBD1. Looked up from germline, CDR1 is KGHSH and CDR2 is LQKENI. Losses at the gene ends were 3 bases for V and 5 bases for J; bases not matched to a gene: 6. CDR3 length equals 15 residues. CDR3 residues: CASSPDRVTDQPQHF. In nucleotides, the CDR3 is TGTGCCAGCTCACCGGACAGGGTTACGGATCAGCCCCAGCATTTT.

This clonotype has ten or more counts. The chain is built from TRBV6-5 and TRBJ2-1, with 8 bases fitting TRBD1. V lost 6 bases to trimming and J lost 8 bases; unmatched junction nucleotides: 3. CDR1 is MNHEY, CDR2 SVGAGI, per germline. The CDR3 length is 12 residues. The chain's CDR3 is CASRTGVYEQFF. CDR3 nucleotide sequence: TGTGCCAGCAGGACAGGGGTCTATGAGCAGTTCTTC.

This clonotype was counted between two and nine times. The chain recombines TRBV28 with TRBJ2-7; D not certain. Germline loops: CDR1 MDHEN, CDR2 SYDVKM. The CDR3 runs to 13 residues. V lost 5 bases, J lost 2 bases, and 10 bases lay in between. The CDR3 loop is CASSRGSTYEQYF. The DNA of the CDR3 is TGTGCCAGCAGTAGAGGCAGTACCTACGAGCAGTACTTC.

This clonotype was counted a few times. As DNA, the CDR3 is TGTGCCAGCAGCTTAGTAGGGGACGAGCAGTACGTC. It encodes CASSLVGDEQYV. The V and J genes are TRBV7-9 and TRBJ2-7, with TRBD1 as a possible D gene (5 bases). V lost 1 base and J 5 bases, leaving 6 bases between the germline ends. Per the germline V gene, CDR1 is SEHNR and CDR2 is FQNEAQ (reference sequence). The CDR3 consists of 12 residues.

The table lists this clonotype with many counts. This chain connects TRBV12-3 or TRBV12-4 to TRBJ1-2; the match to TRBD1 covers 7 bases. V was clipped by 3 bases and J by 4 bases; unmatched bases: 5. The CDR3 sequence is 14 residues long. The CDR3 sequence: CASSFGQDVYGYTF. The DNA for the CDR3 is TGTGCCAGCAGTTTTGGACAGGATGTCTATGGCTACACCTTC.

This clonotype was seen a few times. V gene TRBV3-1 combines with J gene TRBJ2-5; 8 nucleotides line up with TRBD2. Losses at the gene ends were 6 bases for V and 5 bases for J; bases not matched to a gene: 14. The CDR3 length is 16 residues. Germline CDR1 is LGHDT and CDR2 is YNNKEL (reference sequence). The CDR3 bases are TGTGCCAGCAGTCCCAGGGGAAGCGGGGGATGGGAGACCCAGTACTTC. Protein: CASSPRGSGGWETQYF.

In this sample, this clonotype turned up a few times. This chain connects TRBV19 to TRBJ1-2; D may be TRBD1 (6 bases). The CDR3 sequence is 14 residues long. CDR1 and CDR2 (germline): LNHDA, SQIVND (reference sequence). V was trimmed by 5 bases and J by 5 bases, leaving 15 bases between them. CDR3 bases: TGTGCCAGTAGTGTCCCCCGGGGGCTGTATGGCTACACCTTC. It encodes CASSVPRGLYGYTF.

The chain joins TRBV7-7 to TRBJ1-2; D is ambiguous. The length of the CDR3 is 15 residues. Germline V gives CDR1 SSHAT, CDR2 FNYEAQ (reference sequence). The V and J ends lost 5 bases and 1 base respectively, with 14 bases between them. CDR3 loop: CASSPLGSINYGYTF. The CDR3 nucleotides read TGTGCCAGCAGCCCACTCGGCAGTATTAACTATGGCTACACCTTC.

This clonotype has just a few counts. V and J are TRBV7-7 and TRBJ2-1; D possibly corresponds to TRBD2 (5 bases). Deletions cut 0 bases from V and 1 base from J, with 19 bases between. This CDR3 contains 19 residues. Germline loops: CDR1 SSHAT, CDR2 FNYEAQ (reference sequence). The CDR3 sequence: CASSLAVMSGSPSYNEQFF. CDR3 DNA sequence: TGTGCCAGCAGCTTAGCGGTCATGTCGGGGAGCCCTTCCTACAATGAGCAGTTCTTC.

This clonotype was seen more than once but under ten times. V and J are TRBV7-6 and TRBJ2-7, with D perhaps matching TRBD1 or TRBD2 (5 bases each). The CDR3 has 14 residues. Germline V gene data show CDR1 as SGHVS and CDR2 as FNYEAQ. Trimming removed 5 bases at V and 0 bases at J, with 11 bases between. CDR3 in amino acids: CASSTGQSSYEQYF. The CDR3, as DNA: TGTGCCAGCAGCACGGGGCAGAGCTCCTACGAGCAGTACTTC.

V is TRBV10-3 and J is TRBJ2-6; D remains unclear. This CDR3 spans 18 amino acids. V shed 1 base and J shed 0 bases, with 13 bases lying between them. Germline V CDR1 and CDR2: ENHRY, SYGVKD. CDR3 protein: CAISEWISGSSGANVLTF. The CDR3 region has the DNA TGTGCCATCAGTGAGTGGATATCGGGCTCCTCTGGGGCCAACGTCCTGACTTTC.

This clonotype was recorded a few times. The chain combines TRBV15 with TRBJ2-5; perhaps TRBD1 as D (6 bases). This CDR3 has 12 amino acids. The germline gives CDR1 LNHNV, CDR2 YYDKDF (reference sequence). Deletions cut 2 bases from V and 5 bases from J, with 6 bases between. The DNA for the CDR3 is TGTGCCACCAGCAGACAGGGGGAGACCCAGTACTTC. This codes for CATSRQGETQYF.

In this sample, this clonotype turned up a few times. The chain recombines TRBV12-3 or TRBV12-4 with TRBJ2-1, with TRBD2 as a possible D gene (7 bases). The V gene lost 7 bases and the J gene lost 8 bases, with 21 bases spanning the gap. The CDR3 totals 15 residues. CDR3 protein: CASTTWGGRVDEQFF. CDR3 in DNA: TGTGCCAGCACCACCTGGGGGGGGCGTGTTGATGAGCAGTTCTTC.

This clonotype was seen ten or more times. This rearrangement joins TRBV20-1 to TRBJ2-7, with D unclear. Germline assignment: CDR1 DFQATT and CDR2 SNEGSKA (reference sequence). The CDR3 spans 15 residues. V was shortened by 1 base and J by 0 bases, with 13 bases between the two germline ends. The CDR3 bases are TGCAGTGCTAGAGCCGCAGGTCTGAGCTCCTACGAGCAGTACGTC. Protein: CSARAAGLSSYEQYV.

The V and J genes are TRBV25-1 and TRBJ1-4; D uncertain. The germline CDR1 and CDR2 sequences are MGHDK and SYGVNS. Trimming shortened V by 5 bases and J by 1 base, and 11 bases separated the two germline ends. The CDR3 extends over 15 amino acids. The CDR3 reads CASSPPWGTNEKLFF. The CDR3 DNA reads TGTGCCAGCAGTCCCCCCTGGGGAACTAATGAAAAACTGTTTTTT.

V is TRBV4-1 and J is TRBJ2-1; 12 bases align to TRBD2. Looked up from germline, CDR1 is MGHRA and CDR2 is YSYEKL. The CDR3 sequence is 17 residues long. V lost 3 bases to trimming and J lost 0 bases; unmatched junction nucleotides: 3. CDR3 coding DNA: TGCGCCAGCAGCCAGGAGACTAGCGGGAGCTCCTACAATGAGCAGTTCTTC. Translation: CASSQETSGSSYNEQFF.

The chain links TRBV7-6 to TRBJ1-5; TRBD1 might be the D (5 bases). The CDR3 contains 15 residues. Germline-derived CDR1 and CDR2 are SGHVS and FNYEAQ. Between the trimmed V and J ends, which lost 0 bases and 7 bases, there was a span of 13 bases. This CDR3 is CASSLALGVAQPQHF. CDR3 nucleotide sequence: TGTGCCAGCAGCTTAGCGCTGGGGGTCGCACAGCCCCAGCATTTT.

This clonotype turned up a few times. The genes are TRBV11-2 and TRBJ2-1; a weak D match, TRBD1 (5 bases). Germline values: CDR1 SGHAT, CDR2 FQNNGV. The CDR3 has 13 amino acids. Trimming took off 0 bases at V and 8 bases at J, with 8 bases between the two ends. The CDR3 DNA follows: TGTGCCAGCAGCTTAGAGGCCAGGGATGAGCAGTTCTTC. Translating gives CASSLEARDEQFF. Using reference TRBV11-2 and TRBJ2-1 for the parts outside the CDR3, the full variable domain is EAGVAQSPRYKIIEKRQSVAFWCNPISGHATLYWYQQILGQGPKLLIQFQNNGVVDDSQLPKDRFSAERLKGVDSTLKIQPAKLEDSAVYLCASSLEARDEQFFGPGTRLTVL.

This clonotype was counted at least ten times. The V and J genes are TRBV5-1 and TRBJ1-6, with 9 nucleotides matching TRBD1. V lost 4 bases and J lost 5; bases outside the gene matches: 7. From germline, CDR1 is SGHRS and CDR2 YFSETQ. There are 16 residues in the CDR3. Here the CDR3 DNA reads TGCGCCAGCAGCCCGGGACAGGGATCTAATAATTCACCCCTCCACTTT. It is translated as CASSPGQGSNNSPLHF.

V gene TRBV5-6 combines with J gene TRBJ2-7; a weak D match, TRBD1 (6 bases). The V gene's germline CDR1 is SGHDT and CDR2 YYEEEE. The CDR3 has 13 amino acids. Trimming shortened V by 5 bases and J by 3 bases, and 12 bases separated the two germline ends. The CDR3 DNA sequence: TGTGCCAGCAGAAGGGACACTAACTACGAGCAGTACTTC. Translated, it gives CASRRDTNYEQYF. The full variable domain, completed using reference TRBV5-6 and TRBJ2-7, is DAGVTQSPTHLIKTRGQQVTLRCSPKSGHDTVSWYQQALGQGPQFIFQYYEEEERQRGNFPDRFSGHQFPNYSSELNVNALLLGDSALYLCASRRDTNYEQYFGPGTRLTVT.

Only a few counts were recorded for this clonotype. V gene TRBV12-3 or TRBV12-4 combines with J gene TRBJ1-2; D is uncertain. Trimming pared 3 bases from V and 6 bases from J, leaving 8 bases between. The CDR3 totals 12 residues. In DNA form, the CDR3 reads TGTGCCAGCAGTTTTCAGTGGGATGGCTACACCTTC. Amino acids: CASSFQWDGYTF.

This chain connects TRBV6-2 or TRBV6-3 to TRBJ2-2; D gene unclear. CDR3 length: 15 amino acids. The V gene lost 2 bases and the J gene lost 1 base, with 8 bases spanning the gap. Germline CDR1 and CDR2: MNHEY and SVGEGT. CDR3: CASSYIRRNTGELFF. The CDR3, as DNA: TGTGCCAGCAGTTACATCCGCCGGAACACCGGGGAGCTGTTTTTT.

This clonotype was observed a few times. This CDR3 reads CASSLAHGNEQYV. CDR3 bases: TGTGCCAGCAGCTTAGCGCACGGGAACGAGCAGTACGTC. This sequence joins TRBV7-2 and TRBJ2-7, with D perhaps matching TRBD2 (5 bases). CDR1 is SGHTA, CDR2 FQGNSA, per germline. Trimming pared 0 bases from V and 5 bases from J, leaving 8 bases between. This CDR3 comprises 13 residues.

V and J are TRBV18 and TRBJ1-2; D might be TRBD1 (6 bases). The CDR3 is 14 residues long. V lost 0 bases, J lost 8 bases, and 13 bases lay in between. Germline lookup yields CDR1 KGHSH and CDR2 LQKENI. The DNA of the CDR3 is TGTGCCAGCTCACCACCTTGGGGGGCCGGAGGCTACACCTTC. This gives the protein CASSPPWGAGGYTF. Together with reference TRBV18 and TRBJ1-2, the CDR3 gives the full variable domain: NAGVMQNPRHLVRRRGQEARLRCSPMKGHSHVYWYRQLPEEGLKFMVYLQKENIIDESGMPKERFSAEFPKEGPSILRIQQVVRGDSAAYFCASSPPWGAGGYTFGSGTRLTVV.

This clonotype has only a few counts. This chain connects TRBV20-1 to TRBJ2-7, with D tentatively TRBD1 (6 bases). Germline CDR1 DFQATT, CDR2 SNEGSKA (reference sequence). The CDR3 spans 13 residues. V was trimmed by 6 bases and J by 2 bases, leaving 14 bases between them. The CDR3: CSAGTPETYEQYV. In DNA, the CDR3 is TGCAGTGCCGGGACACCAGAGACCTACGAGCAGTACGTC.

CDR3 in amino acids: CATSGTRNTGELFF. CDR3 DNA: TGTGCCACCTCCGGGACTCGTAACACCGGGGAGCTGTTTTTT. The rearrangement joins TRBV6-1 to TRBJ2-2; possible D gene TRBD2, 6 bases. Trimming shortened V by 10 bases and J by 2 bases, and 14 bases separated the two germline ends. The CDR3 covers 14 residues. Germline lookup yields CDR1 MNHNS and CDR2 SASEGT.

DNA of the CDR3: TGCGCCAGCAGCCTTAGGCGGGGGGCCACCTACAATGAGCAGTTCTTC. It is translated as CASSLRRGATYNEQFF. This sequence joins TRBV5-1 and TRBJ2-1, with 8 nucleotides matching TRBD2. V gave up 4 bases and J gave up 2 bases; unmatched junction bases: 8. There are 16 residues in the CDR3. Per the germline V gene, CDR1 is SGHRS and CDR2 is YFSETQ.